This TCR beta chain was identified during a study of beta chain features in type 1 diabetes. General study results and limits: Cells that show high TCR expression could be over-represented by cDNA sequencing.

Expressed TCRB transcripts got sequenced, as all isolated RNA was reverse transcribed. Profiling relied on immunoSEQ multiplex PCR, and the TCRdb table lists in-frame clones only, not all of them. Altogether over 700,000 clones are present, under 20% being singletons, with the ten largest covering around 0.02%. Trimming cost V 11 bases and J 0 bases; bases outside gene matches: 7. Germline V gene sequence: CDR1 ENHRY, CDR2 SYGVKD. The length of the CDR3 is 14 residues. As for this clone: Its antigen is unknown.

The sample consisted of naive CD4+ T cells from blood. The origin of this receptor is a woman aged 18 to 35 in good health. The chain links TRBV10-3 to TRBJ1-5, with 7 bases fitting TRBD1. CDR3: CAVHGQVSNQPQHF. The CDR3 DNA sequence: TGTGCCGTACACGGACAGGTTAGCAATCAGCCCCAGCATTTT.